A single T cell receptor (beta chain) is shown here with its context. Its antigen is undetermined. This sample is part of a study of CD8+ T cells in alopecia areata. In the study overall: The duration of tofacitinib was 6 to 18 months, with 6 months off drug afterward. Overall study results and limits: Lesional scalp exceeded normal scalp in clonality, especially in alopecia totalis/universalis.

Following RNA extraction, reverse transcription yielded cDNA that acted as the sequencing template. The data were produced by immunoSEQ multiplex PCR, yet TCRdb's version contains in-frame clones alone and is incomplete. Of 150,000 or so clones detected, around 47% appear once; the ten largest clones hold around 7%. CDR1 and CDR2 from the germline V gene are MDHEN and SYDVKM. There are 12 residues in the CDR3. Trimming left V 8 bases short and J 0 bases short, with 8 bases between. The sample consisted of CD4+ T cells sorted from blood. This TCR was recovered from a human donor with alopecia areata. The chain joins TRBV28 to TRBJ2-7; D uncertain. CDR3 sequence: CASQTASYEQYF. CDR3 in DNA: TGTGCCAGCCAAACAGCCTCCTACGAGCAGTACTTC.